The 23 T cell receptor beta chains presented below share a single source sample, sequenced in a study of blood T cells in healthy people across ages. Alongside a J-beta primer mix, a sample-barcoded 5' primer served in a second PCR lasting about 6 to 11 cycles. TCRdb called the 5' RACE reads again in MiXCR, with one record for every CDR3 protein. The table includes about 1,500,000 distinct CDR3 sequences, roughly 27% detected once. The sample taken for sequencing was blood. These receptors all stem from a woman under 40 in good health.

The CDR3 DNA follows: TGTGCCAGCAGCTTGACAGGGGTGGCAAATGAGCAGTTCTTC. Its protein product is CASSLTGVANEQFF. The gene calls are TRBV7-6 and TRBJ2-1, with TRBD1 matching 8 bases. The V gene's germline CDR1 is SGHVS and CDR2 FNYEAQ. The CDR3 is made up of 14 amino acids. V lost 3 bases to trimming and J lost 7 bases; unmatched junction nucleotides: 5.

This clonotype was counted a few times. CDR3 protein: CASSLPRTLNEQFF. The CDR3 nucleotides are TGTGCCAGCAGCCTGCCTAGGACCCTCAATGAGCAGTTCTTC. This chain connects TRBV3-1 to TRBJ2-1; D is unresolved. The CDR3 is 14 amino acids. Between the trimmed V and J ends, which lost 4 bases and 6 bases, there was a span of 13 bases. Germline lookup yields CDR1 LGHDT and CDR2 YNNKEL (reference sequence).

J is TRBJ2-4 and V is TRBV5-6, with D perhaps matching TRBD1 (6 bases). Trimming pared 0 bases from V and 3 bases from J, leaving 16 bases between. CDR3 length: 17 residues. Germline-derived CDR1 and CDR2 are SGHDT and YYEEEE. CDR3 region: CASSLAEQGMIKNIQYF. The DNA for the CDR3 is TGTGCCAGCAGCTTGGCGGAGCAGGGGATGATCAAAAACATTCAGTACTTC. The full variable domain, completed using reference TRBV5-6 and TRBJ2-4, is DAGVTQSPTHLIKTRGQQVTLRCSPKSGHDTVSWYQQALGQGPQFIFQYYEEEERQRGNFPDRFSGHQFPNYSSELNVNALLLGDSALYLCASSLAEQGMIKNIQYFGAGTRLSVL.

With respect to this clonotype: The DNA is left out, because the CDR3 cannot be placed on it with certainty; the CDR3 is given as TCRdb lists it. J is TRBJ2-1 and V is TRBV19; TRBD1 reflects the table's D call only, with no check against the DNA. A total of 16 residues make up the CDR3, ends included. CDR1 is LNHDA and CDR2 is SQIVND in the germline V gene (reference sequence). CDR3 sequence: CATAVLGEDFNNEQFF.

J is TRBJ2-7 and V is TRBV2, with D perhaps matching TRBD1 or TRBD2 (5 bases each). The CDR3 contains 14 residues. The germline V gene encodes CDR1 SNHLY and CDR2 FYNNEI. V was trimmed by 6 bases and J by 2 bases, leaving 14 bases between them. As DNA, the CDR3 is TGTGCCAGCAGGGAACCCGGGACCACCTACGAGCAGTACTTC. Encoded protein: CASREPGTTYEQYF.

The V gene is TRBV14, the J gene TRBJ2-7, with D possibly called TRBD1 or TRBD2 (5 bases each). The CDR3 runs to 14 residues. Germline V gives CDR1 SGHDN, CDR2 FVKESK. The ends were cut back, 4 bases at V and 2 bases at J, with 12 bases in the middle. As DNA, the CDR3 is TGTGCCAGCAGCCGCGCACGGGGCACCTACGAGCAGTACTTC. This sequence encodes CASSRARGTYEQYF.

This clonotype was recorded many times. This chain uses TRBV5-5 with TRBJ2-4; D possibly corresponds to TRBD2 (5 bases). The germline gives CDR1 SGHKS, CDR2 YYEKEE (reference sequence). Trimming took off 0 bases at V and 9 bases at J, with 13 bases between the two ends. This CDR3 is 14 amino acids long. CDR3 region: CASSLVRGGGIQYF. The CDR3 nucleotides read TGTGCCAGCAGCTTGGTTCGGGGTGGAGGCATTCAGTACTTC.

CDR3 nucleotides: TGTGCCAGCAGCTTGGAGAACACCATATATTTT. This translates into CASSLENTIYF. V gene TRBV5-5 combines with J gene TRBJ1-3; D remains unclear. The CDR3 extends over 11 amino acids. CDR1 SGHKS and CDR2 YYEKEE come from the germline V gene (reference sequence). V was pared by 0 bases and J by 7 bases, with 2 bases between.

This clonotype was picked up many times. This chain uses TRBV20-1 with TRBJ2-5; D ambiguous. This CDR3 has 14 amino acids. V lost 5 bases to trimming and J lost 2 bases, with 15 bases between them. Germline lookup yields CDR1 DFQATT and CDR2 SNEGSKA (reference sequence). DNA for the CDR3: TGCAGTGCTTTCCCGACTCCTACTCAAGAGACCCAGTACTTC. Encoded protein: CSAFPTPTQETQYF.

The chain joins TRBV6-2 or TRBV6-3 to TRBJ2-1; tentative D call: TRBD2 (6 bases). This CDR3 is 14 amino acids long. Trimming took 0 bases from V and 10 from J, leaving 13 bases between them. Looked up from germline, CDR1 is MNHEY and CDR2 is SVGEGT. The CDR3 DNA follows: TGTGCCAGCAGTTACTCGAAGGGACTGGGGGAGCAGTTCTTC. Translation: CASSYSKGLGEQFF.

Comments on this clonotype: The junction departs from the called germline gene at one end, perhaps through a read error. The chain couples TRBV6-5 to TRBJ2-7; a possible D gene is TRBD2 (5 bases). The CDR3 has 16 amino acids. Germline V lookup: CDR1 MNHEY, CDR2 SVGAGI. CDR3 region: CASSYGPPGSSYERYF. Written as DNA, the CDR3 is TGTGCCAGCAGTTACGGACCCCCGGGGAGCTCCTACGAGCGGTACTTC.

With regard to this clonotype: Just one base apart from a much larger clone, this may be a read error. V is TRBV11-2 and J is TRBJ2-3; D is unclear. There are 15 residues in the CDR3. Looked up from germline, CDR1 is SGHAT and CDR2 is FQNNGV. The CDR3 reads CASGLEYSFTDTQYF. DNA for the CDR3: TGTGCCAGCGGCTTAGAATACTCGTTCACAGATACGCAGTATTTT.

This clonotype was found a few times. This chain connects TRBV28 to TRBJ2-3; 7 nucleotides agree with TRBD2. This CDR3 region has 17 residues. Germline CDR1 reads MDHEN; CDR2 reads SYDVKM. J gave up 8 bases and V 5 bases, and 19 bases lay outside the gene matches. The CDR3 region is CASSPLGLVGATGTQYF. The CDR3, as DNA: TGTGCCAGCAGTCCTTTAGGACTAGTTGGGGCCACGGGTACGCAGTATTTT.

This clonotype has only a few counts. The chain recombines TRBV29-1 with TRBJ1-5, with a tentative D call TRBD1 (6 bases). This CDR3 has 16 residues. Looked up from germline, CDR1 is SQVTM and CDR2 is ANQGSEA. Trimming took off 8 bases at V and 2 bases at J, with 22 bases between the two ends. CDR3 protein: CSPACQGTGGNQPQHF. The CDR3 bases are TGCAGCCCCGCCTGTCAGGGGACGGGCGGCAATCAGCCCCAGCATTTT.

Notes on this clonotype: One base away lies a much larger clone, so this may be a sequencing read error. The chain carries TRBV18 and TRBJ2-7, with D tentatively TRBD1 (6 bases). Trimming removed 4 bases at V and 3 bases at J, with 16 bases between. This CDR3 region has 15 residues. In germline, CDR1 is KGHSH, CDR2 LQKENI. The CDR3 nucleotides read TGTGCCAGCTCACTATCCGGGACATTTAACTACGAGCAGTACTTC. It encodes CASSLSGTFNYEQYF.

This clonotype appeared a few times. The chain has TRBV20-1 and TRBJ2-7; D is possibly TRBD2 (7 bases). Germline CDR1 and CDR2: DFQATT and SNEGSKA (reference sequence). There are 14 residues in the CDR3. Trimming took off 3 bases at V and 3 bases at J, with 15 bases between the two ends. Here the CDR3 DNA reads TGCAGTGCTAGCTTAGGGGGGGCTGACTACGAGCAGTACTTC. Its translation is CSASLGGADYEQYF.

In its sample, this clonotype was seen a few times. The chain uses TRBV7-6 and TRBJ2-5, with TRBD2 matching 10 bases. The V gene end was trimmed by 6 bases and the J gene end by 1 base; junction bases not matched to a gene: 8. Germline V CDR1 and CDR2: SGHVS, FNYEAQ. The CDR3 runs to 16 residues. CDR3 nucleotide sequence: TGTGCCAGCAGACAAATAGCGGGAGGACGCCAAGAGACCCAGTACTTC. Its protein product is CASRQIAGGRQETQYF.

This chain links TRBV10-1 with TRBJ2-5; 11 nucleotides line up with TRBD2. The tail of the sequence fits TRBJ2-7 better, so the J call may be wrong. The CDR3 totals 16 residues. Germline CDR1 is WNHNN and CDR2 is SYGVQD (reference sequence). The CDR3 loop is CASSESPSGRWYEQYF. DNA of the CDR3: TGCGCCAGCAGTGAGTCGCCTAGCGGGAGGTGGTACGAGCAGTACTTC.

As concerns this clonotype: Since a much larger clone is just one base distant, this may be a read error. The genes are TRBV6-4 and TRBJ1-2, with D uncertain. The V gene's germline CDR1 is MRHNA and CDR2 SNTAGT. CDR3 length: 15 amino acids. CDR3 region: CACSGPNPGRYGYTF. As DNA, the CDR3 is TGTGCCTGCAGTGGCCCAAACCCCGGACGGTATGGCTACACCTTC.

As to this clonotype: Since a much larger clone is just one base distant, this may be a read error. This chain links TRBV27 with TRBJ2-1, with D possibly TRBD2 on 5 matching bases. Germline V lookup: CDR1 MNHEY, CDR2 SMNVEV (reference sequence). The CDR3 is 13 amino acids. CDR3 in amino acids: CASSTGNSNERFF. CDR3 sequence (DNA): TGTGCCAGCAGCACGGGAAATTCCAATGAGCGGTTCTTC.

The V call is TRBV29-1, the J call TRBJ1-4, with no clear D. Per germline, CDR1 SQVTM and CDR2 ANQGSEA. The V gene lost 7 bases and the J gene lost 8 bases, with 17 bases spanning the gap. This CDR3 spans 13 amino acids. CDR3 bases: TGCAGCGCGAGCTGGGGTGGAAGGGAAAAACTGTTTTTT. It specifies CSASWGGREKLFF.

V and J are TRBV29-1 and TRBJ2-3; D gene uncertain. The CDR3 is 13 amino acids. The germline CDR1 and CDR2 sequences are SQVTM and ANQGSEA. V dropped 4 bases and J dropped 2 bases, with 10 bases sitting between them. The CDR3 is CSVVVSYTDTQYF. DNA for the CDR3: TGCAGCGTTGTGGTCAGCTACACAGATACGCAGTATTTT.

The chain couples TRBV3-1 to TRBJ1-5, with 9 bases fitting TRBD1. V dropped 4 bases and J dropped 1; count of bases not matched to a gene: 5. This CDR3 contains 16 residues. Per the germline V gene, CDR1 is LGHDT and CDR2 is YNNKEL (reference sequence). For the CDR3, the DNA is TGTGCCAGCAGCCCCCAGGGACAGGGAAGCAATCAGCCCCAGCATTTT. Residues: CASSPQGQGSNQPQHF.